Here is one T cell receptor beta chain with its context. Its antigen is currently not known. No base quality values were provided; no much bigger clone lies one nucleotide off. These data come from a study of T cell changes during pregnancy in multiple sclerosis (dated by TCRdb to about 2019). Study-wide context: The study examined how the T cell repertoire changed over the course of pregnancy in women with multiple sclerosis.

Receptor amplification or capture employed the immunoSEQ multiplex PCR assay. TCRdb re-hosts the immuneACCESS table, in-frame sequences only. Its copies lack some clones; in the studies checked, an unresolved V gene accounts for under half of them, and the cause for the rest is not known. The sample table contains approximately 70,000 clones; only one count was recorded for approximately 90% of them. Together, the top ten hold around 1.5% of the sample. Sequenced material: peripheral blood, taken in the second trimester of pregnancy. This receptor was obtained from a female donor in good health, enrolled as a control in a pregnancy study.

In nucleotides, the sequence is TGTGCCAGCAGCCTTGAGGGACAGTTCAACTCCTACGAGCAGTACTTC. The translation is CASSLEGQFNSYEQYF. Recombination linked TRBV27 to TRBJ2-7, with 7 central nucleotides matching TRBD1. The CDR3 has 16 amino acids, counting the end cysteine and phenylalanine. The only DNA kept is the CDR3, 48 bases in frame from the first base. CDR1 MNHEY and CDR2 SMNVEV were looked up in the germline V gene (reference sequence). V ends up 6 bases short and J 0 bases short, with an unmatched junction base count of 11.